A selection of T cell receptor beta chains follows, all from one sample in a study of CD8 T cells in ankylosing spondylitis. TCRdb ran MiXCR on the 5' RACE reads and lists one entry per CDR3 protein. The sample lists around 770,000 distinct CDR3 sequences, around 17% occurring once. The sample taken for sequencing was blood, either unsorted or a sorted T cell fraction (not recorded which). These receptors were obtained from a male donor with ankylosing spondylitis. Each CDR3 is given with its conserved first and last residue. D genes are given only for firm matches. Not every row has a clone size; where given, it reads once, few, many or a size class.

d_call,j_call,v_call,clone_size,cdr3_aa,cdr3_nt
TRBD1,TRBJ2-7,TRBV24-1,few,CATSDTPGTGGVTFHEQYF,TGTGCCACCAGTGATACTCCCGGGACAGGGGGCGTTACCTTCCACGAGCAGTACTTC
-,TRBJ2-2,TRBV24-1,few,CATSDWGQGLTGELFF,TGTGCCACCAGTGATTGGGGCCAGGGGTTGACCGGGGAGCTGTTTTTT
-,TRBJ1-5,TRBV21-1,-,CASSAPPTRPKISQPQHF,TGTGCCAGCAGCGCCCCTCCGACCCGACCGAAGATCAGTCAGCCCCAGCATTTT
-,TRBJ1-1,TRBV29-1,few,CSVSSSNTEAFF,TGCAGCGTCTCGTCGAGCAACACTGAAGCTTTCTTT
-,TRBJ2-1,TRBV7-2,few,CASSSSRAGEQFF,TGTGCCAGCAGCTCGTCCCGGGCAGGGGAGCAGTTCTTC
-,TRBJ1-1,TRBV12-3/TRBV12-4,few,CASSFTDTEAFF,TGTGCCAGCAGTTTCACGGACACTGAAGCTTTCTTT
-,TRBJ1-2,TRBV29-1,-,CSVGIPSGDYGYTF,TGCAGCGTCGGGATCCCCTCGGGTGACTATGGCTACACCTTC
-,TRBJ1-4,TRBV10-3,few,CAISESDEKLFF,TGTGCCATCAGTGAGTCGGATGAAAAACTGTTTTTT
TRBD1,TRBJ1-6,TRBV3-1,-,CASSPQDRGKSPLHF,TGTGCCAGCAGTCCTCAGGACAGGGGCAAGTCACCCCTCCACTTT
-,TRBJ2-7,TRBV12-3/TRBV12-4,-,CASTNPRLFYEQYF,TGTGCCAGCACCAACCCCCGGCTGTTTTACGAGCAGTACTTC
-,TRBJ1-6,TRBV12-3/TRBV12-4,-,CASTTRANSPLHF,TGTGCCAGCACCACACGAGCAAATTCACCCCTCCACTTT
-,TRBJ1-1,TRBV20-1,-,CSARVKGLNTEAFF,TGCAGTGCTAGGGTTAAGGGGCTGAACACTGAAGCTTTCTTT
TRBD2,TRBJ2-7,TRBV2,few,CASSGWASGSFDEQYF,TGTGCCAGCAGTGGGTGGGCTAGCGGGAGTTTTGACGAGCAGTACTTC
-,TRBJ2-3,TRBV29-1,few,CSISWAGTDTQYF,TGCAGCATAAGCTGGGCCGGCACAGATACGCAGTATTTT
TRBD2,TRBJ2-1,TRBV24-1,-,CATSDLWGGEQFF,TGTGCCACCAGTGATTTGTGGGGGGGTGAGCAGTTCTTC
TRBD2,TRBJ2-2,TRBV4-2,-,CASSQDPGLAGAGELFF,TGTGCCAGCAGCCAAGATCCCGGACTAGCGGGAGCCGGGGAGCTGTTTTTT
TRBD1,TRBJ2-3,TRBV12-3/TRBV12-4,many,CASSLRDSSTDTQYF,TGTGCCAGCAGTTTAAGGGACAGTAGCACAGATACGCAGTATTTT
-,TRBJ2-1,TRBV20-1,-,CSARGLYYNEQFF,TGCAGTGCTCGGGGGCTGTACTACAATGAGCAGTTCTTC
-,TRBJ1-2,TRBV12-5,few,CASGYMGEIDGYTF,TGTGCTAGTGGTTACATGGGGGAGATCGATGGCTACACCTTC
-,TRBJ2-3,TRBV4-1,few,CASSQDQQRLPDTDTQYF,TGCGCCAGCAGCCAAGATCAGCAGAGGCTACCCGACACAGATACGCAGTATTTT
TRBD1,TRBJ1-2,TRBV7-8,-,CASSPRDSRQTLYGYTF,TGTGCCAGCAGCCCTAGGGACAGCCGCCAGACCCTCTATGGCTACACCTTC
-,TRBJ1-4,TRBV9,few,CASSTRTGEKLFF,TGTGCCAGCAGCACTCGGACTGGTGAAAAACTGTTTTTT
-,TRBJ1-6,TRBV20-1,many,CSAVDRSSYNSPLHF,TGCAGTGCTGTTGACCGATCCTCCTATAATTCACCCCTCCACTTT
TRBD1,TRBJ2-1,TRBV11-2,-,CASRPGGTGVYNEQFF,TGTGCCAGCAGACCGGGGGGGACAGGGGTGTACAATGAGCAGTTCTTC
-,TRBJ1-1,TRBV6-1,-,CASSEASENTEAFF,TGTGCCAGCAGTGAAGCGAGCGAGAACACTGAAGCTTTCTTT
TRBD1,TRBJ2-7,TRBV30,-,CAWSPTGREQYF,TGTGCCTGGAGCCCGACAGGGCGTGAGCAGTACTTC
-,TRBJ2-7,TRBV20-1,-,CSAKGGRADYEQYF,TGCAGTGCTAAAGGCGGCAGGGCGGACTACGAGCAGTACTTC
-,TRBJ2-1,TRBV18,-,CASSPPSSSYNEQFF,TGTGCCAGCTCACCACCGAGCAGCTCCTACAATGAGCAGTTCTTC
-,TRBJ2-1,TRBV5-1,-,CASSLVGVTGPVNEQFF,TGCGCCAGCAGCTTGGTCGGCGTCACAGGGCCAGTCAATGAGCAGTTCTTC
-,TRBJ2-2,TRBV5-1,few,CASSLGAQGIGELFF,TGCGCCAGCAGCTTGGGGGCGCAGGGAATCGGGGAGCTGTTTTTT
-,TRBJ1-1,TRBV2,few,CASSDPTGQTNTEAFF,TGTGCCAGCAGTGACCCCACAGGGCAGACAAACACTGAAGCTTTCTTT
TRBD1,TRBJ1-2,TRBV28,few,CASSLSGQGGYGYTF,TGTGCCAGCAGTTTATCAGGGCAGGGGGGCTATGGCTACACCTTC
TRBD2,TRBJ2-1,TRBV15,-,CATSRDWLAGGNEQFF,TGTGCCACCAGCAGAGATTGGCTAGCGGGAGGGAATGAGCAGTTCTTC
-,TRBJ2-5,TRBV6-1,-,CASSVDGGPQETQYF,TGTGCCAGCAGTGTGGACGGGGGGCCCCAAGAGACCCAGTACTTC
-,TRBJ2-5,TRBV6-2/TRBV6-3,few,CACKKGGAGLVWTLQETQYF,TGTGCCTGCAAGAAAGGGGGCGCGGGGCTTGTTTGGACACTTCAAGAGACCCAGTACTTC
TRBD1,TRBJ1-2,TRBV24-1,few,CATSDSATGHNGYTF,TGTGCCACCAGTGACTCGGCGACAGGGCATAATGGCTACACCTTC
-,TRBJ2-7,TRBV27,few,CASSYRQAQGSHPYEQYF,TGTGCCAGCAGTTACAGACAAGCACAGGGCAGCCACCCCTACGAGCAGTACTTC
-,TRBJ2-5,TRBV12-3/TRBV12-4,few,CASSFGIMGGGETQYF,TGTGCCAGCAGTTTCGGAATTATGGGGGGAGGAGAGACCCAGTACTTC
-,TRBJ1-2,TRBV18,-,CASSPGPGPLGSYGYTF,TGTGCCAGCTCACCAGGACCAGGGCCCCTGGGTTCCTATGGCTACACCTTC
-,TRBJ2-1,TRBV5-6,-,CASSFRERYNEQFF,TGTGCCAGCAGCTTCAGAGAAAGGTACAATGAGCAGTTCTTC
TRBD2,TRBJ2-2,TRBV7-8,few,CASSPSSGSHGELFF,TGTGCCAGCAGCCCCTCTAGCGGGAGTCACGGGGAGCTGTTTTTT
-,TRBJ1-5,TRBV29-1,-,CSVLEDSNQPQHF,TGCAGCGTTTTGGAGGATAGCAATCAGCCCCAGCATTTT
-,TRBJ1-2,TRBV5-1,-,CASSFDYGYTF,TGCGCCAGCAGCTTCGACTATGGCTACACCTTC
-,TRBJ1-3,TRBV12-3/TRBV12-4,few,CASSDDPDSRNTIYF,TGTGCCAGCAGCGACGACCCGGACAGCCGAAACACCATATATTTT
-,TRBJ2-3,TRBV27,many,CASRGDTDTQYF,TGTGCCAGCAGGGGGGACACAGATACGCAGTATTTT